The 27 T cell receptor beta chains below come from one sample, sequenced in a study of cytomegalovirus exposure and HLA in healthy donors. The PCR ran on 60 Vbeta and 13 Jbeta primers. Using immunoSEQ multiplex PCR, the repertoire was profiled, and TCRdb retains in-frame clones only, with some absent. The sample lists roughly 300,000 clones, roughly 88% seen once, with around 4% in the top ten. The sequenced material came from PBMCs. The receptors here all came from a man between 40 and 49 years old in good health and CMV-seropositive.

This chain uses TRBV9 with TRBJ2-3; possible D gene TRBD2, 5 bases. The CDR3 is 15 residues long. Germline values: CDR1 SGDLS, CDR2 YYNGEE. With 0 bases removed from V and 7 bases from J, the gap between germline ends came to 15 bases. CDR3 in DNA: TGTGCCAGCAGCGTAGTGGCAATCAGCGGCAATACGCAGTATTTT. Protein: CASSVVAISGNTQYF.

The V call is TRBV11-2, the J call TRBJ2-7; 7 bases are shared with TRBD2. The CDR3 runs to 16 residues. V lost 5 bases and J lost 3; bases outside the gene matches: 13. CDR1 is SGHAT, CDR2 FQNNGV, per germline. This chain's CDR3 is CASSPLSVAGVYEQYF. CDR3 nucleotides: TGTGCCAGCAGCCCGCTGTCCGTTGCGGGAGTCTACGAGCAGTACTTC.

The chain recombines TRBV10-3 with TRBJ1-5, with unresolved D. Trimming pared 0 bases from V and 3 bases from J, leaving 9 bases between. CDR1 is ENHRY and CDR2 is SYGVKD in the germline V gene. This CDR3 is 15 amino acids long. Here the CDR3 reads CAISESGNSNQPQHF. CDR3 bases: TGTGCCATCAGTGAGTCGGGCAATTCCAATCAGCCCCAGCATTTT.

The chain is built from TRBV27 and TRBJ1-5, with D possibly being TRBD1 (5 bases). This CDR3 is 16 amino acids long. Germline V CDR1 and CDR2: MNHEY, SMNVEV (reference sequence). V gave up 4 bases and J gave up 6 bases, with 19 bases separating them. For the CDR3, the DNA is TGTGCCAGCAGTTCTCCACGACGGGGGGTGGGTCAGCCCCAGCATTTT. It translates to CASSSPRRGVGQPQHF.

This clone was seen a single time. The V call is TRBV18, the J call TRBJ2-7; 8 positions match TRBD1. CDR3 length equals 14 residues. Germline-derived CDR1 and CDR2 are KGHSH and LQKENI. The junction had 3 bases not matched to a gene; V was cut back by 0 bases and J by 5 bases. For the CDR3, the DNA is TGTGCCAGCTCACCACCGACAGGGGTTGACGAGCAGTACTTC. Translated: CASSPPTGVDEQYF.

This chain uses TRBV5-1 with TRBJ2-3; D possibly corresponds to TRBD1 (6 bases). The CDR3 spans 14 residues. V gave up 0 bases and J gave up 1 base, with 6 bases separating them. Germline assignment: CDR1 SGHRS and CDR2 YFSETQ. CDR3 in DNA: TGCGCCAGCAGCTTGGACAGGGGCACAGATACGCAGTATTTT. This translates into CASSLDRGTDTQYF.

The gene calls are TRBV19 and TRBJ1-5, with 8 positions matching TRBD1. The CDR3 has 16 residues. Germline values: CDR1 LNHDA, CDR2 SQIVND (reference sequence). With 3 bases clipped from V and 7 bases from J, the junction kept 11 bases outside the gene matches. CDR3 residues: CASSIGTGEAGQPQHF. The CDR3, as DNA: TGTGCCAGTAGTATTGGGACAGGTGAAGCGGGGCAGCCCCAGCATTTT.

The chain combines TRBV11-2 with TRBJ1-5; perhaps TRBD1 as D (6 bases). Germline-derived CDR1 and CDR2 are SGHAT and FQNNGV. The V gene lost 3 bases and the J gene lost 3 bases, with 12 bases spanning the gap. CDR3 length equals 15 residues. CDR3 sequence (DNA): TGTGCCAGCAGCTTGGAAGGACAGATCAATCAGCCCCAGCATTTT. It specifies CASSLEGQINQPQHF.

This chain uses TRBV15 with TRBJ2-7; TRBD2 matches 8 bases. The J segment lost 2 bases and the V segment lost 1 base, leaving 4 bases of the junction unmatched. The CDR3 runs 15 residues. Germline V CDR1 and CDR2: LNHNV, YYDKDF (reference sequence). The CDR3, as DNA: TGTGCCACCAGCAGAGCACTAGCGGAGACCTACGAGCAGTACTTC. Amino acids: CATSRALAETYEQYF.

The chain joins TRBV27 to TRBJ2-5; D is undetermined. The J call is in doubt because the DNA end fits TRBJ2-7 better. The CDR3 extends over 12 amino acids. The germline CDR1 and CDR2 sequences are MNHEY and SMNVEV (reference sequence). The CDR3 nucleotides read TGTGCCAGCAGTCCCCCCTCCTACGAGCAGTACTTC. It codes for CASSPPSYEQYF.

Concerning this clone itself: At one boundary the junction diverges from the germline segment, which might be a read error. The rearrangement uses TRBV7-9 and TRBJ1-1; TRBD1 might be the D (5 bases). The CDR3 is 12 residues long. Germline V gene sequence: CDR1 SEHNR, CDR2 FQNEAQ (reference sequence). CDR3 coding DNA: TGTTCCAGCAGCTTAGGAATCCAGGGAGCTTTCTTT. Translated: CSSSLGIQGAFF.

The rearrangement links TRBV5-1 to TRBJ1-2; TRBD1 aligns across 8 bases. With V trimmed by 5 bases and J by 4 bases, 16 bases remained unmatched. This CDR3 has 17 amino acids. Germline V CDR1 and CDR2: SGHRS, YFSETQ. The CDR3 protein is CASSVGVLSGGRYGYTF. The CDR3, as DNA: TGCGCCAGCAGTGTTGGAGTATTATCAGGGGGCCGCTATGGCTACACCTTC. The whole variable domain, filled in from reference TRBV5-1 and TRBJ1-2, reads KAGVTQTPRYLIKTRGQQVTLSCSPISGHRSVSWYQQTPGQGLQFLFEYFSETQRNKGNFPGRFSGRQFSNSRSEMNVSTLELGDSALYLCASSVGVLSGGRYGYTFGSGTRLTVV.

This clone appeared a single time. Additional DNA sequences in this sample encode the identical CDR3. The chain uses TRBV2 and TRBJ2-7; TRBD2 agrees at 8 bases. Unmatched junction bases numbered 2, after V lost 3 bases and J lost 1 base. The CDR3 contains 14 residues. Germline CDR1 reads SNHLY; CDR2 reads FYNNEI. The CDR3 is CASSEAGGSYEQYF. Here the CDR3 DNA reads TGTGCCAGCAGTGAGGCGGGAGGATCCTACGAGCAGTACTTC.

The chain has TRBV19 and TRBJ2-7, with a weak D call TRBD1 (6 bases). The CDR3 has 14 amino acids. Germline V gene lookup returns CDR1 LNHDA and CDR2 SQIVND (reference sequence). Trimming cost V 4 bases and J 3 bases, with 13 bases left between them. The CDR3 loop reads CASSRSRDIYEQYF. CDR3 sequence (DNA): TGTGCCAGTAGTAGGTCCCGGGACATCTACGAGCAGTACTTC.

CDR3 residues: CASSLSTGTGARGYSNQPQHF. The CDR3, as DNA: TGTGCCAGCAGTTTGTCTACCGGGACGGGAGCTAGGGGTTATAGCAATCAGCCCCAGCATTTT. This chain connects TRBV27 to TRBJ1-5; maybe TRBD1 (5 bases). V lost 3 bases to trimming and J lost 0 bases, with 27 bases between them. CDR3 length: 21 amino acids. CDR1 and CDR2 (germline): MNHEY, SMNVEV (reference sequence).

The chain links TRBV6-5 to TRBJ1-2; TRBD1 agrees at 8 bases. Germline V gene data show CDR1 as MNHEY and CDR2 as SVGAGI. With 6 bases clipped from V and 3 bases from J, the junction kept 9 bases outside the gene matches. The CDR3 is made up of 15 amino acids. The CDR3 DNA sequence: TGTGCCAGCAGCTCTCGGGACAGGTGGGACTATGGCTACACCTTC. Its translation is CASSSRDRWDYGYTF.

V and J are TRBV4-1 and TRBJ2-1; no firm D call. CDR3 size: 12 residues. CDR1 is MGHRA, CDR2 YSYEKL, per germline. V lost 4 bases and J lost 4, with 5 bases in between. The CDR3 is CASSPYYNEQFF. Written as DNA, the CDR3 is TGCGCCAGCAGCCCCTATTACAATGAGCAGTTCTTC.

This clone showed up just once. The CDR3, as DNA: TGCGCCAGCAGCCAAAGTAGCGGGGTCCACCACGAGCAGTACTTC. It yields the protein CASSQSSGVHHEQYF. The chain combines TRBV4-1 with TRBJ2-7; the match to TRBD2 covers 8 bases. Germline lookup yields CDR1 MGHRA and CDR2 YSYEKL. Germline trimming cut 2 bases from V and 5 bases from J; bases unmatched to any gene: 8. CDR3 length: 15 amino acids.

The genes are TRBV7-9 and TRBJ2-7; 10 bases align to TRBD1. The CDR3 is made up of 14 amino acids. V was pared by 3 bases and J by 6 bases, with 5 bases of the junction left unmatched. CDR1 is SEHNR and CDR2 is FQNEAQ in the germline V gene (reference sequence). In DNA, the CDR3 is TGTGCCAGCAGCTTGCCCGGGACAGGGGCCGAGCAGTACTTC. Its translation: CASSLPGTGAEQYF.

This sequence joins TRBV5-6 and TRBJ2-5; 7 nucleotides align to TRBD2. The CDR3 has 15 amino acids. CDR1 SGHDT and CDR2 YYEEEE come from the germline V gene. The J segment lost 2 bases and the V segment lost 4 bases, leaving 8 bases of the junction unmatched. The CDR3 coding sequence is TGTGCCAGCAGCCCCTGGACTAGGAGGCAAGAGACCCAGTACTTC. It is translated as CASSPWTRRQETQYF.

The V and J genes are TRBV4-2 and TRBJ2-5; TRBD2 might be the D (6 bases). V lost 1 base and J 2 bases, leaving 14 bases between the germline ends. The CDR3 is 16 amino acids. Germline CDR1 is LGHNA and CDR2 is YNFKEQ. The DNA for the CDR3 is TGTGCCAGCAGCCAAGTTCTGGCTAGCGAGCAAGAGACCCAGTACTTC. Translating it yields CASSQVLASEQETQYF.

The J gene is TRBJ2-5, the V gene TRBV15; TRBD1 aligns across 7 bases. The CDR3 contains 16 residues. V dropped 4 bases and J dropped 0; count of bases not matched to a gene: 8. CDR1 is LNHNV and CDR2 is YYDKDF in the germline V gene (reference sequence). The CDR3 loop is CATSTYRGKDQETQYF. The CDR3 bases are TGTGCCACCAGCACCTACAGGGGAAAGGACCAAGAGACCCAGTACTTC.

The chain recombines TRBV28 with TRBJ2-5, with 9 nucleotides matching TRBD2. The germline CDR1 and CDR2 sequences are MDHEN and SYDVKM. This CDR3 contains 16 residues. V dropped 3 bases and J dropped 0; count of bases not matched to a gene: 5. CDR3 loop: CASSLASGMYQETQYF. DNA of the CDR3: TGTGCCAGCAGTTTGGCTAGCGGGATGTACCAAGAGACCCAGTACTTC.

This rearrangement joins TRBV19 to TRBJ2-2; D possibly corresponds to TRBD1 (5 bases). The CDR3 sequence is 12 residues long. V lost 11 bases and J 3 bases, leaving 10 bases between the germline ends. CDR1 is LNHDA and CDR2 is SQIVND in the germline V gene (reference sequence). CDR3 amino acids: CAGATDTGELFF. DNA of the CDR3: TGTGCCGGGGCTACCGACACCGGGGAGCTGTTTTTT.

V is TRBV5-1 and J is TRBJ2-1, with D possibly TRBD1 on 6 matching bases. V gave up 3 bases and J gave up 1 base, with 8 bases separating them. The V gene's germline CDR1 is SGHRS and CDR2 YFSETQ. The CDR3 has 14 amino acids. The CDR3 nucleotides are TGCGCCAGCAGCTCCGGACAGTCCTACAATGAGCAGTTCTTC. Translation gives CASSSGQSYNEQFF.

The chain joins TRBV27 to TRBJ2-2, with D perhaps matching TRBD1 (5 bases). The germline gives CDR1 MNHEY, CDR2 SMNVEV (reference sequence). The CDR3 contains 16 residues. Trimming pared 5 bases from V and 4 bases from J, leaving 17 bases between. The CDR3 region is CASSPSRGWGTGELFF. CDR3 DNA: TGTGCCAGCAGTCCTTCTAGGGGCTGGGGCACCGGGGAGCTGTTTTTT.

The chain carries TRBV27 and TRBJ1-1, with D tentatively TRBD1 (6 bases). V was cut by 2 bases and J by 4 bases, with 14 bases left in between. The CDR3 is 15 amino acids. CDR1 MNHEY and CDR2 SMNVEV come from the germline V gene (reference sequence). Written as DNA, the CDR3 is TGTGCCAGCAGTTTAAGCCCGACAGGAGGCACTGAAGCTTTCTTT. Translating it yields CASSLSPTGGTEAFF.